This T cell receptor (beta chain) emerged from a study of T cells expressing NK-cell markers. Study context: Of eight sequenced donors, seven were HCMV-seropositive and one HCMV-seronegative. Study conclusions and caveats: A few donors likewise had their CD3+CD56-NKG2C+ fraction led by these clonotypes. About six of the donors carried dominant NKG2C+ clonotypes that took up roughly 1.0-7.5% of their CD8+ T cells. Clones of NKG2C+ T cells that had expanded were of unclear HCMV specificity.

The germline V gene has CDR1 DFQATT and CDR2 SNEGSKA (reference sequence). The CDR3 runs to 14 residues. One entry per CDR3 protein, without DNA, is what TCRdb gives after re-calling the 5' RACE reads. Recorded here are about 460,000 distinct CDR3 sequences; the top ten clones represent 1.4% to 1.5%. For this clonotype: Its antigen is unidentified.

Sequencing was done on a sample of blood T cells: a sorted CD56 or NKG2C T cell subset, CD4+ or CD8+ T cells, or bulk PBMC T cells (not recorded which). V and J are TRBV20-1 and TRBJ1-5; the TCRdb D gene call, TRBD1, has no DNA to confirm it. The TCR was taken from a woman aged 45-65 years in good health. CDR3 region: CSASLRQEPWPQHF.